These T cell receptor beta chains were read from a single sample in a study of blood T cells in healthy people across ages. TCRdb called the 5' RACE reads again in MiXCR, with one record for every CDR3 protein. The table shows fewer than 800,000 distinct CDR3 sequences, with around 48% occurring only once. The sequencing sample was made of blood. The receptors derive from a woman aged 55-70 years in good health. The conserved cysteine and the conserved F or W are not part of the CDR3 here. D genes are given only for firm matches.

V gene: TRBV5-1
D gene: .
CDR3 protein: ASSSPTDGYT

V gene: TRBV29-1
D gene: .
CDR3 protein: SVAPTSSYEQY

V gene: TRBV7-2
D gene: TRBD1
CDR3 protein: AGSGGFYNEQF

V gene: TRBV5-1
D gene: .
CDR3 protein: ASSWGAGANTEAF

V gene: TRBV20-1
D gene: .
CDR3 protein: CAREPTGLLAEQY

V gene: TRBV5-1
D gene: .
CDR3 protein: ASSLLSGEYNEQF

V gene: TRBV7-9
D gene: .
CDR3 protein: ASSLDPHRSSYNEQF

V gene: TRBV6-5
D gene: .
CDR3 protein: ASSYSTKVSRGAYEQY

V gene: TRBV28
D gene: .
CDR3 protein: ASIQSSGANVLT

V gene: TRBV5-1
D gene: .
CDR3 protein: ASSLSQGYNEQF

V gene: TRBV7-8
D gene: TRBD1
CDR3 protein: ASSSLRTGSVEQY

V gene: TRBV5-1
D gene: TRBD1
CDR3 protein: ASSFWTGTGMNTEAF

V gene: TRBV12-5
D gene: .
CDR3 protein: ASGSPGLASTDTQY

V gene: TRBV24-1
D gene: .
CDR3 protein: ATSAGGNQETQY

V gene: TRBV5-1
D gene: .
CDR3 protein: ASSLGAPLGYEQY

V gene: TRBV6-2/TRBV6-3
D gene: .
CDR3 protein: ASRDRWDTNSYEQY

V gene: TRBV29-1
D gene: TRBD2
CDR3 protein: SVEDRLAGVTDTQY

V gene: TRBV10-3
D gene: TRBD1
CDR3 protein: AIRAGGTGISEAF

V gene: TRBV20-1
D gene: .
CDR3 protein: SARAFGSEFEQY

V gene: TRBV12-3/TRBV12-4
D gene: TRBD1
CDR3 protein: ASSYRQGSPLH

V gene: TRBV6-1
D gene: TRBD1
CDR3 protein: ASSDTRDRGPNYGYT

V gene: TRBV6-1
D gene: .
CDR3 protein: ASRIRGANYGYT

V gene: TRBV4-2
D gene: .
CDR3 protein: ASSQEGGHTGELF

V gene: TRBV5-1
D gene: TRBD2
CDR3 protein: ASSLSLLAGDNEQF

V gene: TRBV6-2/TRBV6-3
D gene: TRBD1
CDR3 protein: ASSYRGQGRETQY

V gene: TRBV4-3
D gene: TRBD2
CDR3 protein: ASSQEAGSSYNEQF

V gene: TRBV11-2
D gene: .
CDR3 protein: ASSPWGSSGYNEQF

V gene: TRBV6-6
D gene: .
CDR3 protein: ASSPQIEQY

V gene: TRBV28
D gene: TRBD1
CDR3 protein: ASTAGGAGTDTQY